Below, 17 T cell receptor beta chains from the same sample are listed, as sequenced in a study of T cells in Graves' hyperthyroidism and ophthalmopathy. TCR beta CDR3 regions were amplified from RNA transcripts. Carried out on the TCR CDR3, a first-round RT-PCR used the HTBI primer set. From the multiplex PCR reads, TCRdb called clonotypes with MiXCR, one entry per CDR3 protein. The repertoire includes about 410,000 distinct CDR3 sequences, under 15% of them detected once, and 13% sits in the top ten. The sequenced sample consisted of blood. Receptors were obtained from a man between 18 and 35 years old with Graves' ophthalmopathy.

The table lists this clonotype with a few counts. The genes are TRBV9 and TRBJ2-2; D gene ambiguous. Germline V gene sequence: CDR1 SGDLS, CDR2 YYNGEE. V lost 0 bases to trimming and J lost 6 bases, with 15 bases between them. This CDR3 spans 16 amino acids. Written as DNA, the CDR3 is TGTGCCAGCAGCGTAGGCGAGACGGAGATATCCGGGGAGCTGTTTTTT. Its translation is CASSVGETEISGELFF.

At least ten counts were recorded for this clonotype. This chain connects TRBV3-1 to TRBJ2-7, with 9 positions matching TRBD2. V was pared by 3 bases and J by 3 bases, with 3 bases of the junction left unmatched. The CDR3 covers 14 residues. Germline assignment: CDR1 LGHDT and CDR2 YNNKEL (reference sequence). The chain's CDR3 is CASSQGLAGYEQYF. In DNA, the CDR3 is TGTGCCAGCAGCCAGGGACTAGCAGGCTACGAGCAGTACTTC.

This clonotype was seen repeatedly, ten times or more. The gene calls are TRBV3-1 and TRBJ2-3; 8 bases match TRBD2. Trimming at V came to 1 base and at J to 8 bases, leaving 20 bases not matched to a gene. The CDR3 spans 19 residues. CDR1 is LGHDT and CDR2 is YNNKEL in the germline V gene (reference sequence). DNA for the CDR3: TGTGCCAGCAGCCAAGGTCGGACTAGCTGGTCCCTACATTTGGGTACGCAGTATTTT. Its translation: CASSQGRTSWSLHLGTQYF.

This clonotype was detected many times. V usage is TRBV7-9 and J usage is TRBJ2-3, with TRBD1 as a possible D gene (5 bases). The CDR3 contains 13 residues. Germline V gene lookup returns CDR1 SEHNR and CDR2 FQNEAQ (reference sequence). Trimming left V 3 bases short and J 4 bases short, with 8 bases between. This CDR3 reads CASSFRGSDTQYF. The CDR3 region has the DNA TGTGCCAGCAGCTTTAGGGGATCAGATACGCAGTATTTT. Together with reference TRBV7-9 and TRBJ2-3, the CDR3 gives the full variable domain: DTGVSQNPRHKITKRGQNVTFRCDPISEHNRLYWYRQTLGQGPEFLTYFQNEAQLEKSRLLSDRFSAERPKGSFSTLEIQRTEQGDSAMYLCASSFRGSDTQYFGPGTRLTVL.

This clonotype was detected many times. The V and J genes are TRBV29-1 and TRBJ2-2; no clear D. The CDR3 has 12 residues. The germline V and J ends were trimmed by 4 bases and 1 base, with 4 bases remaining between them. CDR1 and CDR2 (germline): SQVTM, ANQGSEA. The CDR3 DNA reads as TGCAGCGTTGCTGAGAACACCGGGGAGCTGTTTTTT. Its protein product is CSVAENTGELFF.

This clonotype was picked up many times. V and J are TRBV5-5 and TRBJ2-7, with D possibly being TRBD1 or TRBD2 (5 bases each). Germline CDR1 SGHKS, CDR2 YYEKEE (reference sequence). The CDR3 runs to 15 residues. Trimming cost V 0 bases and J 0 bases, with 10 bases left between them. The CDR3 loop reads CASSLVGAFSYEQYF. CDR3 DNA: TGTGCCAGCAGCTTGGTCGGGGCCTTCTCCTACGAGCAGTACTTC.

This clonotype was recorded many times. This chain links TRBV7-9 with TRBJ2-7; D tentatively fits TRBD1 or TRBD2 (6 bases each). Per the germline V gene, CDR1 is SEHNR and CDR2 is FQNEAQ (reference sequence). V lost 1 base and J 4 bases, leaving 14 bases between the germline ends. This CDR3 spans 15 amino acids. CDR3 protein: CASSLEPSGAYEQYF. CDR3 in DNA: TGTGCCAGCAGCTTAGAACCCTCGGGGGCTTACGAGCAGTACTTC.

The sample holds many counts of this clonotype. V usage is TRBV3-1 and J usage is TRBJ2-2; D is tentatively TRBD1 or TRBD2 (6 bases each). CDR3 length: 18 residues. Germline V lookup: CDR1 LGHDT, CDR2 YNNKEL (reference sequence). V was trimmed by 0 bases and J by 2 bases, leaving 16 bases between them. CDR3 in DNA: TGTGCCAGCAGCCAAGAAGGGTCTCGGGGGCCTAACACCGGGGAGCTGTTTTTT. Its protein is CASSQEGSRGPNTGELFF.

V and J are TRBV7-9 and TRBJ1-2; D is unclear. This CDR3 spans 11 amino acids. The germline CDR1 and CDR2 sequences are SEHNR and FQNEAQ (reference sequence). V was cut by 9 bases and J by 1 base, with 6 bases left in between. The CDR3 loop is CASWGNYGYTF. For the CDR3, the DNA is TGTGCCAGTTGGGGTAACTATGGCTACACCTTC.

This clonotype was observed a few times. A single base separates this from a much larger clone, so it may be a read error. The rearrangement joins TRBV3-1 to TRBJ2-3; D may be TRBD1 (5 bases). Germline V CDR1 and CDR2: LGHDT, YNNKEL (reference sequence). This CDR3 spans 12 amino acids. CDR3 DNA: TGTGCCAGCAGCCAAGCCACAGGTACGCAGTATTTT. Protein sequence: CASSQATGTQYF.

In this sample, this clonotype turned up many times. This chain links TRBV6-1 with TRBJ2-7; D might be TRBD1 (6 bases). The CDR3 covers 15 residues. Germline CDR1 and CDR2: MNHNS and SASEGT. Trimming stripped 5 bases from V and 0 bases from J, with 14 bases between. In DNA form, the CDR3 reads TGTGCCAGCAGTCCGACAGGCTTAAGCTCCTACGAGCAGTACTTC. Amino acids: CASSPTGLSSYEQYF.

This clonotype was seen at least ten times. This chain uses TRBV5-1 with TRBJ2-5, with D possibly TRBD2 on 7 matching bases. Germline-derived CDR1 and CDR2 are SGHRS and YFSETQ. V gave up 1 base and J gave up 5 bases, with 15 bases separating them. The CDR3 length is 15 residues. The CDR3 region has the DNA TGCGCCAGCAGCTTGTCTGGGGGGGCCGTGGAGACCCAGTACTTC. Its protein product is CASSLSGGAVETQYF.

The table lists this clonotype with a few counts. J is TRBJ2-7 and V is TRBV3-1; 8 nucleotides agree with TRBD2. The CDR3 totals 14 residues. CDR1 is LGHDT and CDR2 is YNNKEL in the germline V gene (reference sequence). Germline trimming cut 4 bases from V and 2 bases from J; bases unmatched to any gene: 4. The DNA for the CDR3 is TGTGCCAGCAGCCCCTTAGCGGGACCCTACGAGCAGTACTTC. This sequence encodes CASSPLAGPYEQYF.

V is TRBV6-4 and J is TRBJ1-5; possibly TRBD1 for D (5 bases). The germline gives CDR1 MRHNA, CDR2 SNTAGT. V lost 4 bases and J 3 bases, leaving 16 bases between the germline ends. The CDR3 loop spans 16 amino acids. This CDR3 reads CASSAGVVYLNQPQHF. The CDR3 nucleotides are TGTGCCAGCAGTGCGGGGGTGGTCTACCTCAATCAGCCCCAGCATTTT.

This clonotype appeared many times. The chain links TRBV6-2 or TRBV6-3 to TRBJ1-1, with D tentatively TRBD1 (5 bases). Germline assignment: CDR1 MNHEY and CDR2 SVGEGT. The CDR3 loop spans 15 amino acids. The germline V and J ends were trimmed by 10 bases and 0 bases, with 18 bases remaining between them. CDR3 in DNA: TGTGCCACTTCAAGAAACAGGCACTTGAACACTGAAGCTTTCTTT. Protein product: CATSRNRHLNTEAFF.

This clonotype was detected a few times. The CDR3, as DNA: TGTGCCAGTAGTACCGGGACAATCTATGGCTACACCTTC. The encoded protein is CASSTGTIYGYTF. V gene TRBV19 combines with J gene TRBJ1-2, with D possibly TRBD1 on 6 matching bases. CDR1 is LNHDA and CDR2 is SQIVND in the germline V gene (reference sequence). V lost 4 bases and J lost 4, with 10 bases in between. This CDR3 contains 13 residues.

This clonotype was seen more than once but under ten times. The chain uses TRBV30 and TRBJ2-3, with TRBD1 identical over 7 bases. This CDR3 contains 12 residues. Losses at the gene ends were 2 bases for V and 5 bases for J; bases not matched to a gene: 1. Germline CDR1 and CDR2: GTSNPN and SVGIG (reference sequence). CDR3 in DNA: TGTGCCTGGAGTACAGGGGAAGATACGCAGTATTTT. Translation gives CAWSTGEDTQYF. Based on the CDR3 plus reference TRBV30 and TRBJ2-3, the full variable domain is SQTIHQWPATLVQPVGSPLSLECTVEGTSNPNLYWYRQAAGRGLQLLFYSVGIGQISSEVPQNLSASRPQDRQFILSSKKLLLSDSGFYLCAWSTGEDTQYFGPGTRLTVL.